This T cell receptor beta chain was found in a study of T-cell memory formation after mild COVID-19. At the level of the study: TCR clusters were mostly donor specific.

With 2 bases removed from V and 9 bases from J, the gap between germline ends came to 13 bases. Germline loops: CDR1 MNHEY, CDR2 SVGAGI. The CDR3 has 14 residues. TCR alpha and TCR beta cDNA libraries with sample barcodes and UMIs came from 5'RACE using constant-segment primers. Each CDR3 protein is one row after TCRdb ran MiXCR on the 5' RACE reads. The sample carries roughly 310,000 distinct CDR3 sequences, roughly 15% recorded once. About this clonotype: As yet, its antigen is unknown.

The study's findings and limits: Day 37-peaking second-wave clones had unconfirmed SARS-CoV-2 specificity. Pre-infection memory contained some responding clones, which suggested that cross-reactive memory had joined.

Source material: PBMCs or a T cell subset sorted from them (not recorded which). The sequence was obtained from a man between 18 and 35 years old who had mild COVID-19 (a few samples of this study predate the infection). Cell type and time point are not known. The chain carries TRBV6-5 and TRBJ1-4, with D perhaps matching TRBD1 (6 bases). CDR3 in amino acids: CASSYTPTGQKLFF. For the CDR3, the DNA is TGTGCCAGCAGTTACACCCCCACAGGGCAAAAACTGTTTTTT.